This TCR beta chain was captured in a study of blood T cell repertoires in COVID-19 (dated by TCRdb to 2020 to 2022). Background on the whole study: Samples from collaborators originated in the United States, Italy and Spain and spanned both the acute and convalescent phases of COVID-19. The material from the prospective study consisted of cDNA or gDNA derived from T cells, B-cell-depleted T cells, or PBMCs. The dataset comprised deeply sampled blood TCRbeta repertoires from subjects exposed to, actively infected with, or recovered from COVID-19. A freely available public database, intended as a resource for researchers studying the immune response to SARS-CoV-2, is where the repertoires were released. Samples were obtained from the ongoing ImmuneRACE study (first 160 participants) and from 1,000 to 1,500 subjects provided by 6 global collaborators. Sample metadata almost always included a de-identified subject ID, COVID-19 status, age in years and sex. Where HLA class I and class II types were available, the types were taken from metadata supplied by the sample provider, not from assay-based typing.

The immunoSEQ Assay, a bias-controlled multiplex PCR, was used to amplify TCRbeta CDR3 regions from genomic DNA. The published analysis was carried out like this. Within the assay, amplification of reference gene primers was used to estimate how many nucleated cells each sample contained. To quantify the absolute abundance of each unique TCRbeta CDR3 rearrangement, sequence reads were collapsed and filtered. Productive Simpson clonality was computed per sample as the square root of Simpson's diversity index over productive rearrangements. The immuneACCESS repertoire file appears here via TCRdb, limited to in-frame rearrangements. These files lack a portion of the clones; in checked studies, under half of the deficit traces to unresolved V genes, and the cause of the others is not known. From that table come the V and J calls and clone size; the DNA was used to work out D and trimming. A total of about 170,000 clones appear in this sample, 85% to 90% of them only once. The top ten clonotypes cover roughly 7% of the sample.

Each collaborating institution followed its own protocols to collect whole blood in K2EDTA tubes. For TCRbeta analysis, collaborators shipped samples as frozen whole blood, isolated PBMCs, or DNA extracted from either of those sample types. The CDR1 and CDR2 encoded by the germline V gene are WSHSY and SAAADI. The CDR3 starts with the cysteine, ends with the phenylalanine, and has 15 residues. Left in the record is the CDR3 DNA by itself, 45 bases read in frame from the first base. Trimming accounts for 3 bases at V and 7 bases at J, while the number of junction bases matched to no gene is 6. The study at large found these results: Clinical and demographic metadata were provided uncurated, with the amount varying by source and participant.

Turning to this clone: Its antigen remains unidentified. No much larger clone is present one base from it, and per-base qualities are unavailable.

The sample taken for sequencing was peripheral blood. The chain joins TRBV10-2 to TRBJ2-1, and TRBD2 matches 10 of the central bases. The origin of this receptor is an elderly woman in a cohort sampled during active or convalescent COVID-19. Here the CDR3 is given as CASSDQASGGNEQFF. The sequenced DNA is TGCGCCAGCAGTGATCAGGCTAGCGGGGGTAATGAGCAGTTCTTC.